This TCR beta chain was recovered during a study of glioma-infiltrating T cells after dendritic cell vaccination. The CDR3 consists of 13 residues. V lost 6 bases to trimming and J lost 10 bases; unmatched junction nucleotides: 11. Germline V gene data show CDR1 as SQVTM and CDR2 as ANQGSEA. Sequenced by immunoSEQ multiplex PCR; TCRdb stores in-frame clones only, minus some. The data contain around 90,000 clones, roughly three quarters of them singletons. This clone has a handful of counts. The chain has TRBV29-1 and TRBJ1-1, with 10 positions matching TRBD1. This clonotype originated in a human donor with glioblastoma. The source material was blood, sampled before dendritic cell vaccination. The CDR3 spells CSVGDRGFAGAFF. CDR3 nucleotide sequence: TGCAGCGTAGGGGACAGGGGCTTCGCTGGAGCTTTCTTT.